These 21 T cell receptor beta chains came from one sample sequenced in a study of OX40 agonist ivuxolimab in advanced cancers. Only in-frame clones appear in the TCRdb table, and some are missing; sequencing was by immunoSEQ multiplex PCR. The sample includes roughly 80,000 clones, approximately 84% of them seen just once. The sample here was CD4+ or CD8+ T cells sorted from blood, taken in a trial of the OX40 agonist ivuxolimab. These TCRs come from an adult with an advanced solid tumor such as melanoma, head and neck, liver or kidney cancer.

The chain combines TRBV2 with TRBJ1-5; possible D gene TRBD1, 5 bases. Germline CDR1 and CDR2: SNHLY and FYNNEI. Trimming removed 1 base from V and 5 bases from J, with 9 bases in between. The CDR3 is 14 amino acids. CDR3: CASSEVSRDQPQHF. The CDR3 DNA reads as TGTGCCAGCAGTGAAGTAAGCAGGGATCAGCCCCAGCATTTT. Combining the CDR3 with reference TRBV2 and TRBJ1-5 gives the whole variable domain EPEVTQTPSHQVTQMGQEVILRCVPISNHLYFYWYRQILGQKVEFLVSFYNNEISEKSEIFDDQFSVERPDGSNFTLKIRSTKLEDSAMYFCASSEVSRDQPQHFGDGTRLSIL.

V and J are TRBV7-9 and TRBJ1-3; 7 bases fit TRBD1. Germline loops: CDR1 SEHNR, CDR2 FQNEAQ (reference sequence). The CDR3 sequence is 15 residues long. J gave up 4 bases and V 5 bases, and 8 bases lay outside the gene matches. CDR3 in DNA: TGTGCCAGCAGCCAGGACAGGCAAGTCGGAAACACCATATATTTT. Translating it yields CASSQDRQVGNTIYF.

V gene TRBV2 combines with J gene TRBJ1-2, with 7 bases lining up with TRBD1. CDR1 and CDR2 (germline): SNHLY, FYNNEI. This CDR3 region has 14 residues. With 3 bases clipped from V and 8 bases from J, the junction kept 9 bases outside the gene matches. The CDR3 nucleotides are TGTGCCAGCAGTGAGGAGGGGGCGGGTTTAGGCTACACCTTC. Residues: CASSEEGAGLGYTF.

The chain combines TRBV4-1 with TRBJ1-1; D is ambiguous. Germline values: CDR1 MGHRA, CDR2 YSYEKL. The CDR3 consists of 16 residues. With 0 bases removed from V and 0 bases from J, the gap between germline ends came to 11 bases. CDR3: CASSQDFRRLNTEAFF. In DNA, the CDR3 is TGCGCCAGCAGCCAAGATTTTCGACGGTTGAACACTGAAGCTTTCTTT.

The V gene is TRBV4-3, the J gene TRBJ2-6, with D perhaps TRBD1 (6 bases). CDR3 length: 17 residues. Germline CDR1 LGHNA, CDR2 YSLEER. Trimming removed 1 base at V and 0 bases at J, with 10 bases between. In nucleotides, the CDR3 is TGCGCCAGCAGCCAAGGGACAGCTGACTCTGGGGCCAACGTCCTGACTTTC. Amino acids: CASSQGTADSGANVLTF.

By proportion, this clone is large. The chain recombines TRBV5-1 with TRBJ2-1; the D is unclear. The CDR3 spans 17 residues. The V and J ends lost 0 bases and 0 bases respectively, with 13 bases between them. Germline assignment: CDR1 SGHRS and CDR2 YFSETQ. CDR3 sequence (DNA): TGCGCCAGCAGCTTGGAGGTTTCTTTTAGCTCCTACAATGAGCAGTTCTTC. This codes for CASSLEVSFSSYNEQFF.

V is TRBV6-6 and J is TRBJ1-2; D unresolved. V lost 1 base to trimming and J lost 5 bases, with 11 bases between them. Germline-derived CDR1 and CDR2 are MNHNY and SVGAGI (reference sequence). The CDR3 totals 14 residues. The CDR3 DNA reads as TGTGCCAGCAGTTACTTGGCAGGCGGATATGGCTACACCTTC. Translation: CASSYLAGGYGYTF.

This clone has more than one count but fewer than ten. The gene calls are TRBV19 and TRBJ1-2; perhaps TRBD1 as D (6 bases). This CDR3 is built from 13 residues. CDR1 LNHDA and CDR2 SQIVND come from the germline V gene (reference sequence). Trimming took 7 bases from V and 5 from J, leaving 14 bases between them. CDR3 loop: CASTFGQTYGYTF. CDR3 DNA: TGTGCCAGTACGTTTGGACAGACATATGGCTACACCTTC.

The CDR3 DNA follows: TGCGCCAGCAGCAAACGGGACGGGCAGGACGACGAGCAGTACTTC. It codes for CASSKRDGQDDEQYF. The chain combines TRBV5-1 with TRBJ2-7; TRBD1 or TRBD2 may be the D gene (5 bases each). This CDR3 region has 15 residues. The V gene's germline CDR1 is SGHRS and CDR2 YFSETQ. Trimming left V 4 bases short and J 5 bases short, with 19 bases between.

The chain combines TRBV4-1 with TRBJ2-7; TRBD1 matches at 9 bases. Germline CDR1 is MGHRA and CDR2 is YSYEKL. V lost 1 base to trimming and J lost 5 bases; unmatched junction nucleotides: 6. This CDR3 spans 15 amino acids. As DNA, the CDR3 is TGCGCCAGCAGCCAAGGGGGACAGGGAGGCAACGAGCAGTACTTC. It translates to CASSQGGQGGNEQYF.

The gene calls are TRBV5-6 and TRBJ1-1; maybe TRBD1 (6 bases). Trimming took 4 bases from V and 5 from J, leaving 12 bases between them. Germline V gene sequence: CDR1 SGHDT, CDR2 YYEEEE. The CDR3 runs 13 residues. The CDR3 loop is CASSAFRGTEAFF. DNA of the CDR3: TGTGCCAGCAGCGCATTCAGGGGAACTGAAGCTTTCTTT.

This clone was seen only once. The chain has TRBV7-9 and TRBJ1-1, with D unclear. Trimming stripped 2 bases from V and 4 bases from J, with 5 bases between. Germline loops: CDR1 SEHNR, CDR2 FQNEAQ (reference sequence). CDR3 size: 12 residues. CDR3 sequence: CASSLHATEAFF. The CDR3 DNA reads TGTGCCAGCAGCTTACATGCCACTGAAGCTTTCTTT. Variable domain in full (rest from reference TRBV7-9 and TRBJ1-1): DTGVSQNPRHKITKRGQNVTFRCDPISEHNRLYWYRQTLGQGPEFLTYFQNEAQLEKSRLLSDRFSAERPKGSFSTLEIQRTEQGDSAMYLCASSLHATEAFFGQGTRLTVV.

This clone was recorded once. CDR3: CSVYDNEQFF. The CDR3 DNA follows: TGCAGCGTTTATGACAATGAGCAGTTCTTC. The chain is built from TRBV29-1 and TRBJ2-1; D unclear. The germline gives CDR1 SQVTM, CDR2 ANQGSEA. V was clipped by 5 bases and J by 5 bases, with 4 bases between them. The CDR3 is made up of 10 amino acids.

This clone has a handful of counts. The J gene is TRBJ2-7, the V gene TRBV7-2; D unclear. This CDR3 has 14 amino acids. Germline CDR1 is SGHTA and CDR2 is FQGNSA. V was cut by 5 bases and J by 5 bases, with 16 bases left in between. The CDR3: CASSLGRLLDEQYF. CDR3 bases: TGTGCCAGCAGCCTTGGACGCCTCTTGGACGAGCAGTACTTC.

V and J are TRBV5-1 and TRBJ1-2; possibly TRBD1 for D (5 bases). Per germline, CDR1 SGHRS and CDR2 YFSETQ. Trimming took off 4 bases at V and 3 bases at J, with 16 bases between the two ends. This CDR3 comprises 15 residues. The CDR3 sequence: CASSLYPQGDYGYTF. The CDR3 DNA reads as TGCGCCAGCAGCCTTTACCCTCAGGGCGACTATGGCTACACCTTC.

The chain is built from TRBV5-4 and TRBJ2-1; D perhaps matches TRBD2 (5 bases). The V gene lost 1 base and the J gene lost 2 bases, with 13 bases spanning the gap. The CDR3 has 16 amino acids. CDR1 is SGHNT, CDR2 YYREEE, per germline (reference sequence). This CDR3 reads CASSLKAENPYNEQFF. In DNA, the CDR3 is TGTGCCAGCAGCTTGAAAGCGGAGAATCCCTACAATGAGCAGTTCTTC.

The chain joins TRBV10-1 to TRBJ2-7; 16 bases map to TRBD2. Trimming cost V 5 bases and J 3 bases; bases outside gene matches: 7. Germline V gene sequence: CDR1 WNHNN, CDR2 SYGVQD (reference sequence). This CDR3 has 17 residues. The chain's CDR3 is CASSRGTSGGGDYEQYF. The CDR3 DNA reads as TGCGCCAGCAGTCGAGGGACTAGCGGGGGGGGTGACTACGAGCAGTACTTC.

The sample holds one count of this clone. The chain uses TRBV6-5 and TRBJ2-7; 9 bases align to TRBD1. This CDR3 spans 15 amino acids. Germline values: CDR1 MNHEY, CDR2 SVGAGI. V shed 5 bases and J 1 base; nucleotides not matched to a gene: 6. The DNA of the CDR3 is TGTGCCAGCAGTAGACAGGGGGGAAAGTCCTACGAGCAGTACTTC. It encodes CASSRQGGKSYEQYF.

The V call is TRBV2, the J call TRBJ2-1; 9 bases agree with TRBD2. The germline CDR1 and CDR2 sequences are SNHLY and FYNNEI. The CDR3 runs 14 residues. The V gene end was trimmed by 10 bases and the J gene end by 5 bases; junction bases not matched to a gene: 9. CDR3 in amino acids: CATLGLASNNEQFF. The CDR3 region has the DNA TGTGCCACCCTGGGACTAGCTAGTAACAATGAGCAGTTCTTC.

This clone is a singleton in its sample. This chain uses TRBV15 with TRBJ1-1; D uncertain. V gave up 1 base and J gave up 3 bases, with 12 bases separating them. There are 15 residues in the CDR3. Germline V CDR1 and CDR2: LNHNV, YYDKDF (reference sequence). In DNA, the CDR3 is TGTGCCACCAGCAGAGGAAAGGTCGCGTACACTGAAGCTTTCTTT. Translation gives CATSRGKVAYTEAFF. Full variable domain (missing parts from reference TRBV15 and TRBJ1-1): DAMVIQNPRYQVTQFGKPVTLSCSQTLNHNVMYWYQQKSSQAPKLLFHYYDKDFNNEADTPDNFQSRRPNTSFCFLDIRSPGLGDTAMYLCATSRGKVAYTEAFFGQGTRLTVV.

The chain employs TRBV12-5 and TRBJ2-3; 7 bases map to TRBD2. Germline loops: CDR1 LGHNT, CDR2 FRNRAP. The CDR3 totals 12 residues. The V and J ends lost 0 bases and 10 bases, in that order; junction bases with no gene match: 1. CDR3 region: CASGLVRGAQYF. CDR3 sequence (DNA): TGTGCTAGTGGTTTGGTCCGGGGGGCGCAGTATTTT.